Shown below are 27 T cell receptor beta chains from a single sample sequenced in a study of shared clonotypes between healthy human individuals. Assay: immunoSEQ multiplex PCR; the TCRdb copy retains only in-frame clones and omits some. The sample carries approximately 2,200,000 clones, 93% recorded once. Naive CD8 populations comprised CD45RO-negative cells positively selected for CCR7, excluding terminally differentiated effector memory CD45RA+ cells. The sequenced sample consisted of naive CD8+ T cells from PBMCs. The receptors stem from a man between 18 and 35 years old in good health. Some clones in this sample may be carry-over from other donors' samples.

The rearrangement uses TRBV7-9 and TRBJ1-4; tentative D call: TRBD1 (5 bases). The germline V gene has CDR1 SEHNR and CDR2 FQNEAQ (reference sequence). There are 16 residues in the CDR3. The V gene lost 3 bases and the J gene lost 1 base, with 12 bases spanning the gap. The CDR3 DNA sequence: TGTGCCAGCAGCTTCGGTAGGGGCAGAACTAATGAAAAACTGTTTTTT. It encodes CASSFGRGRTNEKLFF.

The chain combines TRBV9 with TRBJ2-3; 8 nucleotides match TRBD1. Germline assignment: CDR1 SGDLS and CDR2 YYNGEE. With V trimmed by 4 bases and J by 4 bases, 11 bases remained unmatched. The CDR3 consists of 16 residues. The CDR3 here is CASSTGQGAGPDTQYF. In nucleotides, the CDR3 is TGTGCCAGCAGCACAGGCCAGGGGGCTGGGCCAGATACGCAGTATTTT.

This clone has a single count. This chain uses TRBV27 with TRBJ2-2; TRBD1 matches 10 bases. There are 15 residues in the CDR3. The germline V gene has CDR1 MNHEY and CDR2 SMNVEV (reference sequence). V trimming: 2 bases; J trimming: 5 bases; junction bases outside the gene matches: 2. The CDR3 loop reads CASSLRTGGTGELFF. For the CDR3, the DNA is TGTGCCAGCAGTTTAAGGACAGGGGGGACCGGGGAGCTGTTTTTT.

The chain uses TRBV9 and TRBJ2-2, with TRBD2 identical over 8 bases. The CDR3 sequence is 13 residues long. Germline assignment: CDR1 SGDLS and CDR2 YYNGEE. J lost 6 bases, V lost 4 bases, and 2 bases had no gene match. CDR3 in DNA: TGTGCCAGCAGCCCCGGGGGGGCCGGGGAGCTGTTTTTT. Residues: CASSPGGAGELFF.

V usage is TRBV27 and J usage is TRBJ2-7, with TRBD2 as a possible D gene (5 bases). The germline V and J ends were trimmed by 0 bases and 0 bases, with 12 bases remaining between them. The CDR3 is 16 amino acids. CDR1 and CDR2 (germline): MNHEY, SMNVEV (reference sequence). For the CDR3, the DNA is TGTGCCAGCAGTTTATCGGACTGGGCAGGCTCCTACGAGCAGTACTTC. It yields the protein CASSLSDWAGSYEQYF.

CDR3 amino acids: CASSQDVGGTYVGEQYF. CDR3 sequence (DNA): TGTGCCAGCAGCCAAGATGTCGGCGGAACCTACGTAGGCGAGCAGTACTTC. This chain joins TRBV4-2 and TRBJ2-7; D not resolved. Trimming removed 0 bases at V and 6 bases at J, with 21 bases between. In germline, CDR1 is LGHNA, CDR2 YNFKEQ. The CDR3 has 17 residues.

The rearrangement uses TRBV19 and TRBJ2-1; TRBD2 is a possible D gene (6 bases). The V end was cut by 3 bases, the J end by 10 bases, with 13 bases between. Germline assignment: CDR1 LNHDA and CDR2 SQIVND (reference sequence). The CDR3 has 13 residues. The CDR3 DNA reads as TGTGCCAGTAGTATCGGGGGACGGCCCGAGCAGTTCTTC. Protein sequence: CASSIGGRPEQFF. The complete variable domain, with remaining parts taken from reference TRBV19 and TRBJ2-1, reads DGGITQSPKYLFRKEGQNVTLSCEQNLNHDAMYWYRQDPGQGLRLIYYSQIVNDFQKGDIAEGYSVSREKKESFPLTVTSAQKNPTAFYLCASSIGGRPEQFFGPGTRLTVL.

The chain links TRBV7-2 to TRBJ2-7; unclear D gene. Per the germline V gene, CDR1 is SGHTA and CDR2 is FQGNSA. With 4 bases removed from V and 7 bases from J, the gap between germline ends came to 14 bases. There are 13 residues in the CDR3. The CDR3 nucleotides read TGTGCCAGCAGCTCGATAATGGGGTGGGAGCAGTACTTC. Its protein product is CASSSIMGWEQYF. The variable domain in full, with the rest retrieved from reference TRBV7-2 and TRBJ2-7, is GAGVSQSPSNKVTEKGKDVELRCDPISGHTALYWYRQSLGQGLEFLIYFQGNSAPDKSGLPSDRFSAERTGGSVSTLTIQRTQQEDSAVYLCASSSIMGWEQYFGPGTRLTVT.

V and J are TRBV28 and TRBJ1-1; TRBD1 is a possible D gene (6 bases). Germline lookup yields CDR1 MDHEN and CDR2 SYDVKM. The CDR3 is 17 residues long. Trimming stripped 5 bases from V and 1 base from J, with 20 bases between. CDR3 residues: CASSPYFSTGGNTEAFF. CDR3 nucleotides: TGTGCCAGCAGTCCATATTTCTCGACAGGAGGGAACACTGAAGCTTTCTTT. Filled out from reference TRBV28 and TRBJ1-1, the complete variable domain reads DVKVTQSSRYLVKRTGEKVFLECVQDMDHENMFWYRQDPGLGLRLIYFSYDVKMKEKGDIPEGYSVSREKKERFSLILESASTNQTSMYLCASSPYFSTGGNTEAFFGQGTRLTVV.

The chain recombines TRBV4-2 with TRBJ2-7, with D possibly matching TRBD2 (6 bases). Germline CDR1 reads LGHNA; CDR2 reads YNFKEQ. Between the trimmed V and J ends, which lost 6 bases and 2 bases, there was a span of 14 bases. This CDR3 is 14 amino acids long. CDR3 sequence: CASSSRDSPYEQYF. CDR3 in DNA: TGTGCCAGCAGTTCTCGGGACTCCCCCTACGAGCAGTACTTC.

This chain uses TRBV4-3 with TRBJ2-7; TRBD2 might be the D (5 bases). The germline V gene encodes CDR1 LGHNA and CDR2 YSLEER. The germline V and J ends were trimmed by 0 bases and 2 bases, with 14 bases remaining between them. CDR3 length equals 16 residues. CDR3 in amino acids: CASSQDFGRATYEQYF. In DNA, the CDR3 is TGCGCCAGCAGCCAAGATTTCGGGCGGGCAACCTACGAGCAGTACTTC.

As to this clone: The same CDR3 can be traced to other DNA sequences in this sample. The chain recombines TRBV11-2 with TRBJ2-7, with a possible D match to TRBD2 (6 bases). Looked up from germline, CDR1 is SGHAT and CDR2 is FQNNGV. The CDR3 covers 10 residues. V was cut by 8 bases and J by 4 bases, with 6 bases left in between. The CDR3 DNA follows: TGTGCCAGCGGAGGGTACGAGCAGTACTTC. It encodes CASGGYEQYF.

The rearrangement links TRBV5-6 to TRBJ1-1; no firm D call. Germline V CDR1 and CDR2: SGHDT, YYEEEE. This CDR3 spans 14 amino acids. V shed 2 bases and J shed 1 base, with 9 bases lying between them. The CDR3 nucleotides are TGTGCCAGCAGCTTAAGGCGCCCGAACACTGAAGCTTTCTTT. Its protein product is CASSLRRPNTEAFF.

The gene calls are TRBV28 and TRBJ2-5; 10 bases agree with TRBD2. The germline gives CDR1 MDHEN, CDR2 SYDVKM. The length of the CDR3 is 15 residues. V lost 3 bases to trimming and J lost 1 base; unmatched junction nucleotides: 2. The CDR3 DNA is TGTGCCAGCAGTTTGATAGCGGGGGGCCAAGAGACCCAGTACTTC. Its translation is CASSLIAGGQETQYF. Full variable domain (remainder filled in from reference TRBV28 and TRBJ2-5): DVKVTQSSRYLVKRTGEKVFLECVQDMDHENMFWYRQDPGLGLRLIYFSYDVKMKEKGDIPEGYSVSREKKERFSLILESASTNQTSMYLCASSLIAGGQETQYFGPGTRLLVL.

The chain employs TRBV27 and TRBJ1-2; a possible D gene is TRBD1 (6 bases). The germline V and J ends were trimmed by 7 bases and 1 base, with 16 bases remaining between them. The CDR3 runs 15 residues. Germline V gene data show CDR1 as MNHEY and CDR2 as SMNVEV (reference sequence). As DNA, the CDR3 is TGTGCCAGCACCAACCCCCTAGGGGGTAACTATGGCTACACCTTC. This codes for CASTNPLGGNYGYTF.

This chain uses TRBV7-9 with TRBJ1-2; no firm D call. V was pared by 8 bases and J by 8 bases, with 15 bases between. This CDR3 comprises 12 residues. The V gene's germline CDR1 is SEHNR and CDR2 FQNEAQ (reference sequence). CDR3 amino acids: CASDRSFRGYTF. The CDR3, as DNA: TGTGCCAGCGACCGGAGTTTTCGGGGCTACACCTTC.

This chain links TRBV30 with TRBJ1-1, with D unclear. Per the germline V gene, CDR1 is GTSNPN and CDR2 is SVGIG (reference sequence). Trimming took off 2 bases at V and 1 base at J, with 5 bases between the two ends. This CDR3 contains 12 residues. The CDR3 DNA reads as TGTGCCTGGAGTTTCACGAACACTGAAGCTTTCTTT. It encodes CAWSFTNTEAFF.

The CDR3 nucleotides read TGTGCCAGCAGCGTAGCTAGCAGCAGCTCCTACGAGCAGTACTTC. Translated, it gives CASSVASSSSYEQYF. V is TRBV9 and J is TRBJ2-7; perhaps TRBD2 as D (5 bases). The CDR3 sequence is 15 residues long. CDR1 is SGDLS and CDR2 is YYNGEE in the germline V gene. V lost 0 bases to trimming and J lost 0 bases, with 10 bases between them. The whole variable domain, filled in from reference TRBV9 and TRBJ2-7, reads DSGVTQTPKHLITATGQRVTLRCSPRSGDLSVYWYQQSLDQGLQFLIQYYNGEERAKGNILERFSAQQFPDLHSELNLSSLELGDSALYFCASSVASSSSYEQYFGPGTRLTVT.

This sequence joins TRBV6-5 and TRBJ2-1; 11 bases are shared with TRBD1. Per the germline V gene, CDR1 is MNHEY and CDR2 is SVGAGI. Trimming removed 7 bases from V and 12 bases from J; junction bases left unmatched: 11. The CDR3 extends over 14 amino acids. CDR3 in amino acids: CASTPGQGAHRQFF. For the CDR3, the DNA is TGTGCCAGCACCCCCGGACAGGGGGCGCATCGGCAGTTCTTC.

The chain uses TRBV29-1 and TRBJ2-7; D uncertain. V lost 2 bases to trimming and J lost 6 bases, with 14 bases between them. Germline V gives CDR1 SQVTM, CDR2 ANQGSEA. The CDR3 is 13 amino acids. Here the CDR3 reads CSVEFPLIREQYF. Here the CDR3 DNA reads TGCAGCGTTGAATTCCCCCTAATACGCGAGCAGTACTTC.

This chain joins TRBV4-1 and TRBJ1-2; 9 nucleotides match TRBD1. This CDR3 has 15 amino acids. The germline V gene has CDR1 MGHRA and CDR2 YSYEKL. J was trimmed by 8 bases and V by 3 bases; bases with no gene match: 10. CDR3 DNA sequence: TGCGCCAGCAGCCAGATTACAGGGGGCGCCGGAGGCTACACCTTC. It translates to CASSQITGGAGGYTF.

This chain connects TRBV4-2 to TRBJ1-1, with 7 bases lining up with TRBD1. With V trimmed by 5 bases and J by 3 bases, 9 bases remained unmatched. The length of the CDR3 is 15 residues. Germline loops: CDR1 LGHNA, CDR2 YNFKEQ. Written as DNA, the CDR3 is TGTGCCAGCAGCTTACGACAGGGATCTTACACTGAAGCTTTCTTT. Amino acids: CASSLRQGSYTEAFF.

CDR3 sequence reads: CASNFHRGFMDEQFF. The CDR3 DNA reads TGCGCCAGCAACTTCCACAGGGGGTTTATGGATGAGCAGTTCTTC. The chain couples TRBV5-1 to TRBJ2-1; 8 nucleotides match TRBD1. CDR1 is SGHRS and CDR2 is YFSETQ in the germline V gene. V trimming: 6 bases; J trimming: 8 bases; junction bases outside the gene matches: 13. This CDR3 is built from 15 residues.

Here the CDR3 DNA reads TGTGCCAGTAGTATGTTCAGGGGATCGGGACAGCCCCAGCATTTT. Amino acids: CASSMFRGSGQPQHF. V is TRBV19 and J is TRBJ1-5; TRBD1 might be the D (6 bases). V gave up 3 bases and J gave up 7 bases, with 16 bases separating them. CDR1 and CDR2 from the germline V gene are LNHDA and SQIVND (reference sequence). The CDR3 runs to 15 residues.

The chain couples TRBV27 to TRBJ2-7; 11 nucleotides agree with TRBD2. V lost 5 bases and J lost 7; bases outside the gene matches: 10. The CDR3 extends over 15 amino acids. CDR1 is MNHEY and CDR2 is SMNVEV in the germline V gene (reference sequence). In DNA form, the CDR3 reads TGTGCCAGCAGTAAAACGGGACTAGCGGAAAGAGAGCAGTACTTC. Protein product: CASSKTGLAEREQYF.

J is TRBJ2-7 and V is TRBV7-6; 8 bases match TRBD2. Germline V gene lookup returns CDR1 SGHVS and CDR2 FNYEAQ. V was pared by 5 bases and J by 2 bases, with 14 bases of the junction left unmatched. The CDR3 is made up of 17 amino acids. As DNA, the CDR3 is TGTGCCAGCAGCCCACGTCAAGGAGTAGCGGGGCCCTACGAGCAGTACTTC. Translation gives CASSPRQGVAGPYEQYF.

This chain uses TRBV27 with TRBJ2-7; a weak D match, TRBD2 (6 bases). Between the trimmed V and J ends, which lost 7 bases and 7 bases, there was a span of 20 bases. Germline V gene sequence: CDR1 MNHEY, CDR2 SMNVEV (reference sequence). This CDR3 comprises 14 residues. In DNA, the CDR3 is TGTGCCAGCACCACTGGAGGGGCTGGGGGGGAGCAGTACTTC. Translated, it gives CASTTGGAGGEQYF.